This TCR beta chain was sequenced in a study of tumor and adjacent non-tumor tissue in lung cancer. As for the study in general: Each sample yielded roughly 4.2 million productive TCRbeta reads on average. Notes on the study in general: Significantly higher TCR diversity was found in tumor than normal lung. Tumor repertoires had a smaller top 100 clone share than normal lung.

J gave up 0 bases and V 5 bases, and 5 bases lay outside the gene matches. The CDR3 contains 15 residues. CDR1 and CDR2 (germline): SGHAT, FQNNGV. A few counts support this clonotype. Its antigen remains unknown. RNA was extracted from bulk tissue without any cell sorting. TCRbeta libraries were built with three rounds of nested PCR, modified from ARM-PCR. MiXCR, applied by TCRdb to the multiplex PCR reads, yields one record per CDR3 protein. The sample shows more than 90,000 distinct CDR3 sequences, 65% to 75% of them seen only once. This clonotype was sampled from a man aged 60-69 years with non-small cell lung cancer. The sample consisted of lung tumor tissue. The rearrangement uses TRBV11-2 and TRBJ2-7, with 9 bases matching TRBD1. CDR3 region: CASSLGTGPSYEQYF. The CDR3 DNA sequence: TGTGCCAGCAGCCTCGGGACAGGGCCCTCCTACGAGCAGTACTTC.